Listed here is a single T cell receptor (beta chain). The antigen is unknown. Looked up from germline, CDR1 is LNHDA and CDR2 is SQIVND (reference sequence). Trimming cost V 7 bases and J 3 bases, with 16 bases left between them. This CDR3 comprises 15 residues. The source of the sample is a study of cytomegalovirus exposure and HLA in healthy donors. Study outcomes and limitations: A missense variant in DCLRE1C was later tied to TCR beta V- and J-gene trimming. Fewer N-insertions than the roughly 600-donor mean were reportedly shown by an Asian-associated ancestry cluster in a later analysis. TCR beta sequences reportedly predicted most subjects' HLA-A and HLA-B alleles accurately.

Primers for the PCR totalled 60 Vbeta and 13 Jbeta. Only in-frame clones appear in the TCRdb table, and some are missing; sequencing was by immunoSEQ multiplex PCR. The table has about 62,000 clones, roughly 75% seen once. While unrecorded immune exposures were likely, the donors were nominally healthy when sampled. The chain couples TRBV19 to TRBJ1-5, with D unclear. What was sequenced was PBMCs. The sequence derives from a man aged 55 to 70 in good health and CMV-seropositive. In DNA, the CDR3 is TGTGCCAGTATGTCGGGAGAGACGAACAATCAGCCCCAGCATTTT. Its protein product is CASMSGETNNQPQHF.